This T cell receptor beta chain was sequenced in a study of blood T cell repertoires in COVID-19. At the level of the study: Both acute and convalescent COVID-19 samples were obtained from the United States, Italy and Spain. T cells, B-cell-depleted T cells, or PBMCs supplied cDNA or gDNA.

Per the original methods: Reference gene primer amplification gave nucleated cell count estimates. The assay was immunoSEQ multiplex PCR, and TCRdb's table has in-frame clones only and misses some. The DNA gave D and trimming, while V, J and clone size come from that table. Of about 110,000 clones listed, around 64% were seen once; the top ten hold around 1.9%. This clone has a single count. The germline V gene has CDR1 KGHSH and CDR2 LQKENI. Trimming pared 0 bases from V and 1 base from J, leaving 12 bases between. The CDR3 has 16 amino acids. The source is a woman aged 40 to 49 with acute or convalescent COVID-19. The chain is built from TRBV18 and TRBJ1-2, with a possible D match to TRBD1 (5 bases). The specimen was peripheral blood. The CDR3 is CASSPPGRVNNYGYTF. In DNA, the CDR3 is TGTGCCAGCTCACCACCCGGCAGGGTGAATAACTATGGCTACACCTTC. Variable domain in full (rest from reference TRBV18 and TRBJ1-2): NAGVMQNPRHLVRRRGQEARLRCSPMKGHSHVYWYRQLPEEGLKFMVYLQKENIIDESGMPKERFSAEFPKEGPSILRIQQVVRGDSAAYFCASSPPGRVNNYGYTFGSGTRLTVV.